The present entry profiles one T cell receptor beta chain with its context. Under the authors' procedure: Quantification of nucleated cells was approximated via reference gene primer amplification. TCRdb's table, derived via immunoSEQ multiplex PCR, lists solely in-frame clones and lacks some. V and J calls and clone size are copied from that table; D and trimming were computed from the DNA. The sample contains approximately 76,000 clones, 87% of which appear only once. V lost 1 base and J 2 bases, leaving 7 bases between the germline ends. CDR1 and CDR2 from the germline V gene are KGHDR and SFDVKD. The CDR3 contains 14 residues. This sample is drawn from a study of blood T cell repertoires in COVID-19. Study details: Whether acute or convalescent, the COVID-19 samples came from the United States, Italy and Spain. PBMCs, B-cell-depleted T cells, or T cells provided the cDNA or gDNA that made up the material.

Sequencing was performed on peripheral blood. The chain combines TRBV24-1 with TRBJ1-2, with D perhaps TRBD1 (5 bases). This TCR was recovered from a man aged 25 to 40 with acute or convalescent COVID-19. CDR3 residues: CATSDLQANYGYTF. CDR3 DNA sequence: TGTGCCACCAGTGATTTACAGGCCAACTATGGCTACACCTTC.